The 16 T cell receptor beta chains below all came from one sample that was sequenced in a study of blood T cell repertoires in COVID-19 (TCRdb year 2020). Receptors were amplified or captured by the immunoSEQ multiplex PCR assay. Sourced from immuneACCESS, this table was stored by TCRdb with only in-frame sequences that have V and J called. A share of the clones is absent; for the studies checked, an unresolved V gene accounts for under half, and the remainder has no known explanation. Present in this sample are 68,000 or so clones, 88% of which were seen just once. In total, the top ten clones hold roughly 3% of the sample. Input material: peripheral blood. All receptors derive from a man in his 70s with active or convalescent COVID-19.

This chain joins TRBV6-5 and TRBJ1-1; the D gene is possibly TRBD1 (6 bases). This CDR3 comprises 16 residues. The germline gives CDR1 MNHEY, CDR2 SVGAGI. Trimming took 4 bases from V and 4 from J, leaving 19 bases between them. The CDR3 coding sequence is TGTGCCAGCAGTTGGAATACAGGGAGCGTAGGCACTGAAGCTTTCTTT. It encodes CASSWNTGSVGTEAFF.

This clone was detected once. The rearrangement links TRBV6-4 to TRBJ2-1, with TRBD2 matching 11 bases. The CDR3 spans 15 residues. Germline CDR1 is MRHNA and CDR2 is SNTAGT. The V gene end was trimmed by 4 bases and the J gene end by 6 bases; junction bases not matched to a gene: 5. The CDR3 is CASSGLAGPVNEQFF. The CDR3 DNA reads TGTGCCAGCAGTGGACTAGCGGGGCCGGTCAATGAGCAGTTCTTC.

This chain connects TRBV2 to TRBJ2-7, with D unresolved. Germline V gives CDR1 SNHLY, CDR2 FYNNEI. The CDR3 length is 13 residues. With 4 bases removed from V and 4 bases from J, the gap between germline ends came to 11 bases. The CDR3 DNA is TGTGCCAGCAGTGGACGACGGAGATACGAGCAGTACTTC. This gives the protein CASSGRRRYEQYF.

This chain connects TRBV5-6 to TRBJ1-6, with D possibly matching TRBD1 (5 bases). In germline, CDR1 is SGHDT, CDR2 YYEEEE. V lost 4 bases to trimming and J lost 6 bases, with 14 bases between them. This CDR3 spans 15 amino acids. DNA of the CDR3: TGTGCCAGCAGCCCACCGGGACTTAGTAATTCACCCCTCCACTTT. Translating it yields CASSPPGLSNSPLHF. Full variable domain (outside the CDR3, taken from reference TRBV5-6 and TRBJ1-6): DAGVTQSPTHLIKTRGQQVTLRCSPKSGHDTVSWYQQALGQGPQFIFQYYEEEERQRGNFPDRFSGHQFPNYSSELNVNALLLGDSALYLCASSPPGLSNSPLHFGNGTRLTVT.

This clone was seen a single time. The V and J genes are TRBV7-9 and TRBJ2-7; 10 nucleotides agree with TRBD1. The CDR3 is 15 residues long. Trimming took 1 base from V and 6 from J; bases not matched to a gene: 6. From germline, CDR1 is SEHNR and CDR2 FQNEAQ (reference sequence). CDR3 sequence (DNA): TGTGCCAGCAGCTTAGGGGACAGGGGATCGGGCGAGCAGTACTTC. Translation: CASSLGDRGSGEQYF.

In this sample, this clone turned up a few times. DNA of the CDR3: TGTGCCAGCAGCCTGGACAGGGGGCGCCCCCACGAGCAGTACTTC. Protein: CASSLDRGRPHEQYF. V usage is TRBV7-8 and J usage is TRBJ2-7, with 11 bases matching TRBD1. The CDR3 totals 15 residues. CDR1 is SGHVS and CDR2 is FQNEAQ in the germline V gene. J gave up 5 bases and V 5 bases, and 8 bases lay outside the gene matches.

The rearrangement links TRBV19 to TRBJ1-1; 7 nucleotides align to TRBD1. The CDR3 consists of 14 residues. CDR1 and CDR2 from the germline V gene are LNHDA and SQIVND (reference sequence). After removal of 4 bases from V and 0 bases from J, the junction contained 2 bases not matched to a gene. DNA for the CDR3: TGTGCCAGTAGTAAACAGGGGCTGAACACTGAAGCTTTCTTT. Translation gives CASSKQGLNTEAFF.

This rearrangement joins TRBV18 to TRBJ1-1, with a tentative D call TRBD1 (5 bases). Germline V lookup: CDR1 KGHSH, CDR2 LQKENI. V dropped 3 bases and J dropped 1 base, with 12 bases sitting between them. The CDR3 covers 15 residues. The DNA of the CDR3 is TGTGCCAGCTCACCCTCGACAGTGGGGAACACTGAAGCTTTCTTT. It translates to CASSPSTVGNTEAFF. Full variable domain (outside the CDR3, taken from reference TRBV18 and TRBJ1-1): NAGVMQNPRHLVRRRGQEARLRCSPMKGHSHVYWYRQLPEEGLKFMVYLQKENIIDESGMPKERFSAEFPKEGPSILRIQQVVRGDSAAYFCASSPSTVGNTEAFFGQGTRLTVV.

The chain carries TRBV5-6 and TRBJ1-2, with no clear D. Germline CDR1 SGHDT, CDR2 YYEEEE. The germline V and J ends were trimmed by 4 bases and 2 bases, with 18 bases remaining between them. The CDR3 has 16 residues. DNA of the CDR3: TGTGCCAGCAGCCCCTCCCCGAGGGCCAGAAACTATGGCTACACCTTC. Protein sequence: CASSPSPRARNYGYTF.

This chain links TRBV5-5 with TRBJ2-7; 10 bases are shared with TRBD2. The CDR3 is 17 residues long. After removal of 0 bases from V and 6 bases from J, the junction contained 12 bases not matched to a gene. The germline CDR1 and CDR2 sequences are SGHKS and YYEKEE (reference sequence). The CDR3 is CASSLGIRLAGALEQYF. For the CDR3, the DNA is TGTGCCAGCAGCTTGGGAATCAGACTAGCGGGTGCCCTCGAGCAGTACTTC.

The J gene is TRBJ2-4, the V gene TRBV5-5; D call uncertain. The CDR3 has 12 residues. Germline lookup yields CDR1 SGHKS and CDR2 YYEKEE (reference sequence). V was pared by 2 bases and J by 6 bases, with 6 bases between. CDR3 loop: CASSLEINIQYF. DNA of the CDR3: TGTGCCAGCAGCTTAGAGATAAACATTCAGTACTTC.

The rearrangement links TRBV15 to TRBJ2-6, with TRBD2 as a possible D gene (5 bases). This CDR3 spans 17 amino acids. V lost 0 bases, J lost 0 bases, and 9 bases lay in between. CDR1 is LNHNV, CDR2 YYDKDF, per germline (reference sequence). The CDR3 region has the DNA TGTGCCACCAGCAGAGATCACGGGAACTCTGGGGCCAACGTCCTGACTTTC. Its protein is CATSRDHGNSGANVLTF.

The chain carries TRBV19 and TRBJ2-5, with 14 bases matching TRBD2. In germline, CDR1 is LNHDA, CDR2 SQIVND (reference sequence). J was trimmed by 1 base and V by 8 bases; bases with no gene match: 3. This CDR3 is 15 amino acids long. The CDR3 reads CASQTSGRVQETQYF. The CDR3 region has the DNA TGTGCCAGTCAGACTAGCGGGAGGGTCCAAGAGACCCAGTACTTC.

The chain joins TRBV28 to TRBJ1-4; no clear D gene. The CDR3 has 12 residues. Germline lookup yields CDR1 MDHEN and CDR2 SYDVKM. V gave up 4 bases and J gave up 8 bases, with 8 bases separating them. The CDR3 sequence is CASSSGGEKLFF. CDR3 coding DNA: TGTGCCAGCAGTTCGGGTGGCGAAAAACTGTTTTTT.

A few counts support this clone. The V gene is TRBV11-2, the J gene TRBJ1-6; weak D call: TRBD1 (5 bases). Trimming shortened V by 2 bases and J by 7 bases, and 18 bases separated the two germline ends. This CDR3 comprises 17 residues. Germline V gene data show CDR1 as SGHAT and CDR2 as FQNNGV. Written as DNA, the CDR3 is TGTGCCAGCAGCTTAAACCCCAACAGGCCAACGAATTCACCCCTCCACTTT. This codes for CASSLNPNRPTNSPLHF.

A remark on this clone: At the DNA level, this CDR3 is encoded by other sequences in the same sample as well. The chain has TRBV2 and TRBJ2-6; D possibly corresponds to TRBD1 (5 bases). V was trimmed by 6 bases and J by 0 bases, leaving 9 bases between them. CDR1 is SNHLY and CDR2 is FYNNEI in the germline V gene. The CDR3 runs to 15 residues. DNA for the CDR3: TGTGCCAGCAGCGGAGACAGCTCTGGGGCCAACGTCCTGACTTTC. Amino acid sequence: CASSGDSSGANVLTF.